This is a list of T cell receptor beta chains from one sample in a study of T cell responses to AZD1222 COVID-19 vaccine. The table came from immunoSEQ multiplex PCR; TCRdb's copy has only in-frame clones and leaves some out. The sample has about 67,000 clones, roughly 84% seen once; the top ten hold 21%. Sequenced here: peripheral blood, sampled on day 0 of AZD1222 vaccination. The receptors stem from an adult in good health. CDR3s include the opening cysteine and the closing phenylalanine or tryptophan. Fields, in order: clone size, J gene, D gene, V gene, CDR3 protein, CDR3 DNA. D genes are given only for firm matches. Clone size is shown for a subset of rows, as once, few, many or a class of expanded clone.

. | TRBJ2-6 | TRBD1 | TRBV6-5 | CASSSGGSGANVLTF | TGTGCCAGCAGTTCAGGGGGCTCTGGGGCCAACGTCCTGACTTTC
. | TRBJ1-1 | . | TRBV5-1 | CASSSGQNTEAFF | TGCGCCAGCAGCTCAGGACAGAACACTGAAGCTTTCTTT
. | TRBJ2-1 | . | TRBV7-2 | CASGRGELYNEQFF | TGTGCCTCCGGTCGTGGGGAACTATACAATGAGCAGTTCTTC
. | TRBJ2-7 | . | TRBV29-1 | CSVDRGPPYEQYF | TGCAGCGTTGATAGGGGTCCCCCCTACGAGCAGTACTTC
medium-sized | TRBJ1-2 | . | TRBV9 | CASSVEGSETDYGYTF | TGTGCCAGCAGCGTAGAAGGTAGTGAGACAGACTATGGCTACACCTTC
. | TRBJ2-7 | TRBD1 | TRBV6-2/TRBV6-3 | CASSSSGTGAYEQYF | TGTGCCAGCAGTTCCTCCGGGACAGGGGCCTACGAGCAGTACTTC
. | TRBJ1-1 | TRBD1 | TRBV5-1 | CASSLSGGPGVNTEAFF | TGCGCCAGCAGCTTGTCAGGGGGGCCGGGTGTGAACACTGAAGCTTTCTTT
. | TRBJ2-1 | . | TRBV7-8 | CASSRVARNEQFF | TGTGCCAGCAGCCGTGTAGCGAGAAATGAGCAGTTCTTC
. | TRBJ1-4 | . | TRBV30 | CAQMVGLNEKLFF | TGTGCCCAAATGGTAGGACTCAATGAAAAACTGTTTTTT
. | TRBJ1-6 | . | TRBV7-2 | CASSLLGSTGSPLHF | TGTGCCAGCAGCTTACTGGGGTCGACGGGGTCACCCCTCCACTTT
. | TRBJ2-1 | . | TRBV4-3 | CASSQVAYEQFF | TGCGCCAGCAGCCAAGTGGCTTATGAGCAGTTCTTC
. | TRBJ1-3 | . | TRBV5-6 | CASSLEGLAGNTIYF | TGTGCTAGCAGCTTGGAAGGGCTGGCGGGAAACACCATATATTTT
once | TRBJ2-7 | . | TRBV7-2 | CASSSPSLEQYF | TGTGCCAGCAGCTCCCCATCCCTGGAGCAGTACTTC
few | TRBJ1-6 | . | TRBV27 | CASSFYGRSSPLHF | TGTGCCAGCAGTTTTTACGGGAGGAGTTCACCCCTCCACTTT
. | TRBJ1-3 | . | TRBV20-1 | CSASKGRVDTIYF | TGCAGTGCTAGTAAGGGCAGGGTAGACACCATATATTTT
. | TRBJ2-3 | TRBD2 | TRBV28 | CASSSGTSGRGGTDTQYF | TGTGCCAGCAGTTCCGGGACTAGCGGGAGGGGGGGCACAGATACGCAGTATTTT
. | TRBJ2-2 | . | TRBV21-1 | CASTQAVGELFF | TGTGCCAGCACCCAGGCAGTCGGGGAGCTGTTTTTT
. | TRBJ1-4 | . | TRBV5-6 | CASSFGTLATNEKLFF | TGTGCCAGCAGCTTCGGGACACTGGCAACTAATGAAAAACTGTTTTTT
medium-sized | TRBJ2-5 | . | TRBV27 | CASRDGGQQETQYF | TGTGCCAGCAGGGACGGAGGACAGCAAGAGACCCAGTACTTC
. | TRBJ1-4 | . | TRBV5-1 | CASRREGARSNEKLFF | TGCGCCAGCAGGAGGGAAGGGGCCCGATCTAATGAAAAACTGTTTTTT
. | TRBJ1-1 | . | TRBV19 | CASSIEQSRTEAFF | TGTGCCAGTAGTATTGAACAGTCACGAACTGAAGCTTTCTTT
once | TRBJ2-5 | . | TRBV5-6 | CASSLPHGETQYF | TGTGCCAGCAGCTTACCTCACGGGGAGACCCAGTACTTC
. | TRBJ2-5 | . | TRBV12-3/TRBV12-4 | CASSLGGQETQYF | TGTGCCAGCAGCCTGGGGGGTCAAGAGACCCAGTACTTC
. | TRBJ2-6 | . | TRBV7-3 | CASSLLAAGANVLTF | TGTGCCAGCAGCTTATTGGCGGCTGGGGCCAACGTCCTGACTTTC
. | TRBJ2-7 | TRBD2 | TRBV6-2/TRBV6-3 | CASSSRTSGIKYEQYF | TGTGCCAGCAGTTCCCGGACTAGCGGGATTAAATACGAGCAGTACTTC
. | TRBJ2-7 | . | TRBV5-1 | CASSFEEHSYEQYF | TGCGCCAGCAGCTTTGAAGAACACTCCTACGAGCAGTACTTC
. | TRBJ2-1 | TRBD2 | TRBV7-3 | CASSPGLAGASFF | TGTGCCAGCAGCCCTGGGCTAGCGGGGGCCTCGTTCTTC
few | TRBJ1-6 | . | TRBV18 | CASSPIKSTGNSPLHF | TGTGCCAGCTCACCAATAAAGAGTACAGGGAACTCACCCCTCCACTTT
. | TRBJ1-1 | . | TRBV19 | CASSISTFRAFF | TGTGCCAGTAGTATTAGCACCTTTCGAGCTTTCTTT
. | TRBJ2-7 | TRBD2 | TRBV11-3 | CASSLLAGGPEQYF | TGTGCCAGCAGCTTACTTGCGGGGGGGCCCGAGCAGTACTTC
. | TRBJ1-1 | . | TRBV7-3 | CASSLRQANTEAFF | TGTGCCAGCAGCTTGAGACAGGCGAACACTGAAGCTTTCTTT
. | TRBJ1-5 | . | TRBV30 | CAWSEPDSNYQPQHF | TGTGCCTGGAGCGAGCCGGACAGCAACTATCAGCCCCAGCATTTT
. | TRBJ1-2 | TRBD1 | TRBV6-6 | CASSSGQGYYGYTF | TGTGCCAGCAGTTCGGGACAGGGATACTATGGCTACACCTTC
. | TRBJ2-7 | . | TRBV2 | CASSWWVFYEQYF | TGTGCCAGCTCATGGTGGGTCTTCTACGAGCAGTACTTC
. | TRBJ1-1 | TRBD1 | TRBV10-3 | CAISRDRTTEAFF | TGTGCCATCAGCCGGGACAGGACCACTGAAGCTTTCTTT
. | TRBJ1-6 | . | TRBV9 | CASSVGIGGEGHNSPLHF | TGTGCCAGCAGCGTGGGAATAGGTGGGGAGGGGCATAATTCACCCCTCCACTTT
. | TRBJ1-2 | . | TRBV7-2 | CASSLGGVNYGYTF | TGTGCCAGCAGCTTAGGGGGCGTTAACTATGGCTACACCTTC
. | TRBJ2-5 | . | TRBV28 | CASRSGAEETQYF | TGTGCCAGCAGGTCAGGGGCTGAAGAGACCCAGTACTTC
. | TRBJ2-1 | TRBD2 | TRBV28 | CASSPLMGTSGRVNEQFF | TGTGCCAGCAGCCCTCTAATGGGAACTAGCGGGAGGGTTAATGAGCAGTTCTTC
. | TRBJ2-5 | . | TRBV4-3 | CASSQDLGRGETQYF | TGCGCCAGCAGCCAAGATTTGGGCAGGGGAGAGACCCAGTACTTC
. | TRBJ1-1 | TRBD1 | TRBV5-1 | CASSPGTAEAFF | TGCGCCAGCAGCCCCGGGACAGCTGAAGCTTTCTTT
. | TRBJ2-1 | . | TRBV11-2 | CASSSGGTGYNEQFF | TGTGCCAGCAGCTCAGGGGGGACGGGTTACAATGAGCAGTTCTTC
. | TRBJ2-7 | . | TRBV9 | CASSGYHYEQYF | TGTGCCAGCAGCGGCTACCACTACGAGCAGTACTTC
. | TRBJ1-5 | . | TRBV30 | CAWSVGGIQPQHF | TGTGCCTGGAGTGTGGGGGGAATTCAGCCCCAGCATTTT
once | TRBJ1-1 | TRBD1 | TRBV30 | CAWTRGLGTEAFF | TGTGCCTGGACGAGGGGGCTGGGCACTGAAGCTTTCTTT
. | TRBJ1-1 | . | TRBV6-5 | CASTLTGMNTEAFF | TGTGCCAGCACTCTGACAGGCATGAACACTGAAGCTTTCTTT
. | TRBJ1-1 | . | TRBV5-6 | CASSLGVGEAFF | TGTGCCAGCAGCTTGGGGGTCGGTGAAGCTTTCTTT
. | TRBJ2-1 | . | TRBV19 | CASSPAPALEQFF | TGTGCCAGTAGTCCGGCCCCTGCTCTGGAGCAGTTCTTC
. | TRBJ1-5 | TRBD1 | TRBV5-6 | CASSPRTGHQPQHF | TGTGCCAGCAGCCCCAGGACAGGGCATCAGCCCCAGCATTTT
. | TRBJ2-6 | . | TRBV4-3 | CASSQEAEQADPSGANVLTF | TGCGCCAGCAGCCAAGAAGCGGAACAGGCTGACCCCTCTGGGGCCAACGTCCTGACTTTC